The clone carrying this T cell receptor beta chain was detected a few times. What it recognizes is unknown. Mismatch with germline at one junction end may stem from a read error. For the second PCR, which ran for roughly 7 to 11 cycles, a sample-barcoded 5' primer and a J-beta primer mix were used. MiXCR, run by TCRdb on the 5' RACE reads, gives a single entry per CDR3 protein. Of about 290,000 distinct CDR3 sequences detected, roughly 29% appear once; the ten largest clones hold 25% to 35%. The length of the CDR3 is 16 residues. Per the germline V gene, CDR1 is SGHTA and CDR2 is FQGTGA. This sample is part of a study of blood T cells in healthy people across ages. Across the study: Per every two T cells, about one barcoded beta molecule was captured by template switching. Study-level points and caveats: No one knew whether donors had CMV, which possibly confounded expanded clonotype changes. Whereas aged donors had fewer naive CD4+ cells, long-lived donors had more of them and higher diversity. It was held that diversity estimates obtained from one million T cells represented underestimates.

This chain joins TRBV7-3 and TRBJ2-2; D not resolved. The sequencing sample was made of blood. The clonotype originates from a woman between 65 and 79 years old in good health. CDR3 protein: CACSLGPPRSTGELFF. The CDR3 coding sequence is TGTGCCTGCAGCTTAGGTCCCCCCCGGAGCACCGGGGAGCTGTTTTTT.